This T cell receptor beta chain was sequenced during a study of low-dose radiotherapy and immunotherapy resistance in tumors. The CDR3 is made up of 12 amino acids. V was shortened by 6 bases and J by 0 bases, with 6 bases between the two germline ends. Germline V gene sequence: CDR1 SNHLY, CDR2 FYNNEI. Only a few counts were recorded for this clonotype. This likely came from a read error, as a far larger clone is one base away. First-strand cDNA relied on TRAV- and TRBV-specific primers spanning alpha and beta chains. It was with a constant-region primer and a V-primer adapter that TCRs were amplified over roughly 20 PCR cycles. From the reads, TCRdb called clonotypes with MiXCR, one entry per CDR3 protein. The sample has tens of thousands of distinct CDR3 sequences, 20% to 25% seen once; the top ten hold around 9.1%. Time point meaning: after trial treatment. Treatment of the sample: LDRT plus nivolumab, ipilimumab, low-dose cyclophosphamide and aspirin (RACIN trial).

The chain carries TRBV2 and TRBJ2-7; D is ambiguous. The clonotype originates from a male donor with prostate cancer. This specimen was PBMCs, taken after low-dose radiotherapy plus immunotherapy. The CDR3 loop reads CASSSSSYEQYF. In DNA form, the CDR3 reads TGTGCCAGCAGCTCCAGCTCCTACGAGCAGTACTTC.